This TCR beta chain came from a study of blood T cell repertoires in COVID-19. As handled by the study authors: Estimation of nucleated cell counts was performed using reference gene primer amplification. Clones were sequenced by immunoSEQ multiplex PCR, and TCRdb holds only the in-frame ones, with some missing. That table supplies the V and J calls and clone size; D and trimming were determined from the DNA. Among hundreds of thousands of clones, almost 85% were seen once, and the ten largest hold around 2%. Germline CDR1 reads MDHEN; CDR2 reads SYDVKM. The V and J ends lost 6 bases and 6 bases, in that order; junction bases with no gene match: 10. There are 16 residues in the CDR3.

This TCR was recovered from a woman over 75 with acute or convalescent COVID-19. V gene TRBV28 combines with J gene TRBJ1-4, with 10 positions matching TRBD1. Source material: peripheral blood. Written as DNA, the CDR3 is TGTGCCAGCAGGGGGGACAGGGGCGGTTTATATGAAAAACTGTTTTTT. This sequence encodes CASRGDRGGLYEKLFF.